These 22 T cell receptor beta chains share one sample of origin, sequenced in a study of cytomegalovirus exposure and HLA in healthy donors. The PCR used 60 Vbeta and 13 Jbeta primers. The assay was immunoSEQ multiplex PCR, and TCRdb's table has in-frame clones only and misses some. The data show 80,000 to 95,000 clones, with 60% to 85% seen just once and under 7% held by the top ten. The sequencing input was PBMCs. Receptors originate from a man aged 18-30 years in good health and CMV-seropositive.

V gene TRBV5-1 combines with J gene TRBJ2-1; no firm D call. Germline values: CDR1 SGHRS, CDR2 YFSETQ. CDR3 length equals 12 residues. The ends were cut back, 3 bases at V and 9 bases at J, with 10 bases in the middle. CDR3 in DNA: TGCGCCAGCAGCTCCCTGGCACCTGAGCAGTTCTTC. Protein: CASSSLAPEQFF.

This chain joins TRBV28 and TRBJ1-1, with a possible D match to TRBD1 (5 bases). The V gene lost 9 bases and the J gene lost 4 bases, with 18 bases spanning the gap. This CDR3 has 14 amino acids. Germline CDR1 and CDR2: MDHEN and SYDVKM. As DNA, the CDR3 is TGTGCCAGTCTATCCAGGGCGGTCACCACTGAAGCTTTCTTT. It encodes CASLSRAVTTEAFF.

The V and J genes are TRBV7-8 and TRBJ2-7, with a weak D call TRBD2 (5 bases). This CDR3 spans 15 amino acids. Per the germline V gene, CDR1 is SGHVS and CDR2 is FQNEAQ. Trimming pared 5 bases from V and 3 bases from J, leaving 17 bases between. The CDR3 DNA sequence: TGTGCCAGCAGCCGGACCAGCGGTAGGAACTACGAGCAGTACTTC. It is translated as CASSRTSGRNYEQYF.

The genes are TRBV5-1 and TRBJ1-2; TRBD1 agrees at 7 bases. Looked up from germline, CDR1 is SGHRS and CDR2 is YFSETQ. This CDR3 has 15 amino acids. V trimming: 0 bases; J trimming: 4 bases; junction bases outside the gene matches: 6. The CDR3, as DNA: TGCGCCAGCAGCTTGGTAGGGGGCGCGAGCTATGGCTACACCTTC. It translates to CASSLVGGASYGYTF. Drawing the rest from reference TRBV5-1 and TRBJ1-2, the complete variable domain is KAGVTQTPRYLIKTRGQQVTLSCSPISGHRSVSWYQQTPGQGLQFLFEYFSETQRNKGNFPGRFSGRQFSNSRSEMNVSTLELGDSALYLCASSLVGGASYGYTFGSGTRLTVV.

This clone was counted a few times. The chain joins TRBV10-3 to TRBJ2-2, with 9 bases that match TRBD2. Germline-derived CDR1 and CDR2 are ENHRY and SYGVKD. Unmatched junction bases numbered 9, after V lost 4 bases and J lost 9 bases. The CDR3 consists of 15 residues. This CDR3 reads CAISAGLAYGRELFF. In DNA form, the CDR3 reads TGTGCCATCAGTGCGGGACTAGCATATGGGAGGGAGCTGTTTTTT.

The rearrangement joins TRBV6-5 to TRBJ2-7, with D possibly being TRBD2 (7 bases). CDR3 length: 14 residues. Germline assignment: CDR1 MNHEY and CDR2 SVGAGI. Trimming removed 2 bases at V and 0 bases at J, with 8 bases between. CDR3 region: CASSYGGASYEQYF. CDR3 bases: TGTGCCAGCAGTTACGGGGGGGCCTCCTACGAGCAGTACTTC.

The chain uses TRBV18 and TRBJ2-1; 11 bases fit TRBD2. Trimming removed 0 bases from V and 8 bases from J; junction bases left unmatched: 3. Germline V gene sequence: CDR1 KGHSH, CDR2 LQKENI. This CDR3 has 15 amino acids. The DNA of the CDR3 is TGTGCCAGCTCACCACCTAGCGGGAGGGCCCATGAGCAGTTCTTC. This gives the protein CASSPPSGRAHEQFF.

The genes are TRBV10-2 and TRBJ2-7; possibly TRBD2 for D (5 bases). Trimming left V 3 bases short and J 3 bases short, with 9 bases between. CDR1 is WSHSY and CDR2 is SAAADI in the germline V gene. This CDR3 has 13 amino acids. In DNA form, the CDR3 reads TGCGCCAGCAGTGAAAGCGGAAACTACGAGCAGTACTTC. It encodes CASSESGNYEQYF.

The chain joins TRBV11-2 to TRBJ2-6; 8 nucleotides agree with TRBD1. V lost 2 bases, J lost 4 bases, and 7 bases stayed unmatched. Germline V lookup: CDR1 SGHAT, CDR2 FQNNGV. The CDR3 covers 17 residues. The CDR3 DNA sequence: TGTGCCAGCAGCTTACAGGGACAGGCAATCGGGGCCAACGTCCTGACTTTC. It encodes CASSLQGQAIGANVLTF.

The chain joins TRBV6-5 to TRBJ2-5; TRBD2 matches 7 bases. The CDR3 is 15 amino acids. The ends lost 4 bases at V and 4 bases at J; junction bases unmatched: 9. The V gene's germline CDR1 is MNHEY and CDR2 SVGAGI. CDR3 amino acids: CASSSPSVAGETQYF. In DNA, the CDR3 is TGTGCCAGCAGTTCCCCGTCGGTAGCGGGAGAGACCCAGTACTTC.

This clone was counted a single time. The V and J genes are TRBV7-6 and TRBJ1-4; possible D gene TRBD1, 6 bases. Trimming took 2 bases from V and 7 from J, leaving 8 bases between them. CDR3 length equals 13 residues. Germline V lookup: CDR1 SGHVS, CDR2 FNYEAQ. CDR3: CASSLQGTEKLFF. The CDR3 nucleotides are TGTGCCAGCAGCTTACAGGGGACTGAAAAACTGTTTTTT.

This clone was seen a handful of times. V is TRBV27 and J is TRBJ1-2; D is undetermined. Germline values: CDR1 MNHEY, CDR2 SMNVEV (reference sequence). The CDR3 sequence is 13 residues long. Trimming shortened V by 3 bases and J by 4 bases, and 9 bases separated the two germline ends. CDR3 bases: TGTGCCAGCAGTTTCGGCAGACTCTATGGCTACACCTTC. Its translation: CASSFGRLYGYTF.

This clone was recorded once. The rearrangement links TRBV29-1 to TRBJ2-3; D may be TRBD2 (5 bases). This CDR3 region has 14 residues. Deletions cut 3 bases from V and 7 bases from J, with 17 bases between. Per the germline V gene, CDR1 is SQVTM and CDR2 is ANQGSEA. The CDR3 region is CSVDPSGMEHTQYF. The CDR3 DNA follows: TGCAGCGTTGATCCCTCCGGGATGGAGCATACGCAGTATTTT.

The J gene is TRBJ2-7, the V gene TRBV27, with D unclear. This CDR3 is built from 13 residues. Germline V CDR1 and CDR2: MNHEY, SMNVEV (reference sequence). Trimming stripped 0 bases from V and 1 base from J, with 4 bases between. The CDR3 reads CASSLSESYEQYF. CDR3 bases: TGTGCCAGCAGTTTATCAGAGTCCTACGAGCAGTACTTC.

The gene calls are TRBV23-1 and TRBJ2-2; no definite D call. TRBV23-1 is an ORF; its function is uncertain. Trimming shortened V by 10 bases and J by 2 bases, and 17 bases separated the two germline ends. The CDR3 totals 15 residues. Here the CDR3 DNA reads TGCGCCAATACGATCGCTGGAGCAAACACCGGGGAGCTGTTTTTT. It specifies CANTIAGANTGELFF.

This clone was counted a few times. The V and J genes are TRBV11-1 and TRBJ2-1, with 10 bases fitting TRBD1. The CDR3 spans 17 residues. Losses at the gene ends were 4 bases for V and 3 bases for J; bases not matched to a gene: 9. In germline, CDR1 is SGHAT, CDR2 FQDESV (reference sequence). The CDR3 region has the DNA TGTGCCAGCAGCTCAAGCCCCGGGACAGGGGTCTACAATGAGCAGTTCTTC. It specifies CASSSSPGTGVYNEQFF. Full variable domain (rest looked up from reference TRBV11-1 and TRBJ2-1): EAEVAQSPRYKITEKSQAVAFWCDPISGHATLYWYRQILGQGPELLVQFQDESVVDDSQLPKDRFSAERLKGVDSTLKIQPAELGDSAMYLCASSSSPGTGVYNEQFFGPGTRLTVL.

The chain links TRBV7-9 to TRBJ2-1, with D tentatively TRBD2 (5 bases). V lost 2 bases and J lost 0, with 8 bases in between. The CDR3 runs 15 residues. Per germline, CDR1 SEHNR and CDR2 FQNEAQ (reference sequence). In nucleotides, the CDR3 is TGTGCCAGCAGCTTACTGGGGAGCTCCTACAATGAGCAGTTCTTC. Its protein product is CASSLLGSSYNEQFF.

V is TRBV7-2 and J is TRBJ2-7; D might be TRBD1 (5 bases). The CDR3 contains 15 residues. Germline values: CDR1 SGHTA, CDR2 FQGNSA. V was trimmed by 2 bases and J by 5 bases, leaving 16 bases between them. The CDR3 loop is CASSLFSGIENEQYF. In DNA form, the CDR3 reads TGTGCCAGCAGCTTATTTTCAGGGATAGAGAACGAGCAGTACTTC.

The chain carries TRBV4-2 and TRBJ2-2, with TRBD2 matching over 12 bases. Looked up from germline, CDR1 is LGHNA and CDR2 is YNFKEQ. The CDR3 consists of 16 residues. V gave up 8 bases and J gave up 5 bases; unmatched junction bases: 9. In nucleotides, the CDR3 is TGTGCCAGCCACCGGACTAGCGGGATCTTAACCGGGGAGCTGTTTTTT. This gives the protein CASHRTSGILTGELFF.

The chain is built from TRBV4-1 and TRBJ1-2; a possible D gene is TRBD1 (5 bases). The CDR3 length is 14 residues. V was trimmed by 1 base and J by 2 bases, leaving 8 bases between them. In germline, CDR1 is MGHRA, CDR2 YSYEKL. The CDR3 protein is CASSQVDRNYGYTF. The CDR3 coding sequence is TGCGCCAGCAGCCAAGTCGACAGAAACTATGGCTACACCTTC.

The CDR3 sequence is CSAQWWNEQFF. As DNA, the CDR3 is TGCAGTGCTCAGTGGTGGAATGAGCAGTTCTTC. The chain joins TRBV20-1 to TRBJ2-1; D not certain. In germline, CDR1 is DFQATT, CDR2 SNEGSKA (reference sequence). V lost 5 bases to trimming and J lost 7 bases, with 9 bases between them. CDR3 length: 11 residues.

The chain couples TRBV29-1 to TRBJ1-1; 10 bases map to TRBD1. Germline CDR1 and CDR2: SQVTM and ANQGSEA. This CDR3 spans 13 amino acids. The CDR3 spells CRTGGPGDTEAFF. The CDR3 nucleotides read TGCAGGACAGGGGGCCCGGGGGATACTGAAGCTTTCTTT.